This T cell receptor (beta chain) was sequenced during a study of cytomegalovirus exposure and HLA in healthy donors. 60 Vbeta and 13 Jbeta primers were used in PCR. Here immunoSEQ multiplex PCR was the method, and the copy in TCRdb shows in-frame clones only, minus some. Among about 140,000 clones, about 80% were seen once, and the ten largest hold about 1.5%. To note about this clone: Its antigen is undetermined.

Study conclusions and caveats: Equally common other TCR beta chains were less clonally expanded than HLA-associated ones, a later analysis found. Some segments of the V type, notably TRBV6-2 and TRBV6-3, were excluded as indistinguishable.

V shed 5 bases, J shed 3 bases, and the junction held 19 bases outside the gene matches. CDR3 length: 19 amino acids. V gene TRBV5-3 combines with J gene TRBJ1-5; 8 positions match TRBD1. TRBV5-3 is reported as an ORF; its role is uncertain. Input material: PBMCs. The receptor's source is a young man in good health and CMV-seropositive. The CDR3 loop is CARSSGRGRSGGLNQPQHF. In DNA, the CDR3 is TGTGCCAGAAGTTCCGGCAGGGGGCGATCTGGGGGCCTCAATCAGCCCCAGCATTTT.